Below are 32 T cell receptor beta chains sequenced from a single sample in a study of blood T cell repertoires in COVID-19. Using immunoSEQ multiplex PCR, the repertoire was profiled, and TCRdb retains in-frame clones only, with some absent. The sample comprises 150,000 to 200,000 clones, around four fifths of which are singletons, and more than 14% rests with the top ten. The specimen was peripheral blood. The receptors were sampled from a woman aged 70 to 79 with COVID-19, enrolled during active disease.

V gene TRBV19 combines with J gene TRBJ1-1; 7 nucleotides align to TRBD1. The CDR3 runs to 16 residues. Germline CDR1 reads LNHDA; CDR2 reads SQIVND (reference sequence). V lost 0 bases, J lost 5 bases, and 9 bases stayed unmatched. The CDR3 region is CASSIDLGQRGTEAFF. The CDR3 DNA is TGTGCCAGTAGTATAGATCTGGGACAGAGGGGAACTGAAGCTTTCTTT.

The count of this clone is one. This chain joins TRBV2 and TRBJ1-3, with a tentative D call TRBD1 (6 bases). The CDR3 length is 16 residues. Germline CDR1 reads SNHLY; CDR2 reads FYNNEI. Trimming removed 1 base at V and 1 base at J, with 11 bases between. Here the CDR3 reads CASSEGTVRSGNTIYF. Here the CDR3 DNA reads TGTGCCAGCAGTGAAGGGACAGTTAGGTCTGGAAACACCATATATTTT.

V usage is TRBV6-5 and J usage is TRBJ2-3; perhaps TRBD1 as D (6 bases). This CDR3 is built from 13 residues. Trimming shortened V by 7 bases and J by 5 bases, and 13 bases separated the two germline ends. Germline V lookup: CDR1 MNHEY, CDR2 SVGAGI. The chain's CDR3 is CASKTPGVDTQYF. For the CDR3, the DNA is TGTGCCAGCAAGACCCCAGGGGTAGATACGCAGTATTTT.

The chain couples TRBV27 to TRBJ1-1; TRBD1 matches 10 bases. V shed 6 bases and J 1 base; nucleotides not matched to a gene: 17. CDR3 length: 19 residues. CDR1 and CDR2 from the germline V gene are MNHEY and SMNVEV (reference sequence). The CDR3 here is CASSSPTGTGVGRNTEAFF. In nucleotides, the CDR3 is TGTGCCAGCAGCTCACCTACAGGGACAGGGGTCGGCAGGAACACTGAAGCTTTCTTT.

The chain links TRBV24-1 to TRBJ1-4, with D perhaps matching TRBD1 (5 bases). This CDR3 comprises 13 residues. The V end was cut by 1 base, the J end by 7 bases, with 6 bases between. Germline CDR1 reads KGHDR; CDR2 reads SFDVKD. The CDR3 coding sequence is TGTGCCACCAGTGATTTAGACAGTGAAAAACTGTTTTTT. This translates into CATSDLDSEKLFF.

This clone was detected many times. The V call is TRBV10-3, the J call TRBJ2-3; TRBD2 agrees at 7 bases. CDR3 length: 16 residues. Germline V gene sequence: CDR1 ENHRY, CDR2 SYGVKD. V lost 4 bases and J lost 3; bases outside the gene matches: 10. This CDR3 is CAISGWEGGETDTQYF. CDR3 DNA sequence: TGTGCCATCAGTGGTTGGGAGGGCGGCGAGACAGATACGCAGTATTTT.

V and J are TRBV27 and TRBJ2-7; D call uncertain. The CDR3 runs to 13 residues. Germline V lookup: CDR1 MNHEY, CDR2 SMNVEV (reference sequence). V was clipped by 2 bases and J by 1 base, with 6 bases between them. The CDR3 reads CASSLHSSYEQYF. DNA for the CDR3: TGTGCCAGCAGTTTACATAGTTCCTACGAGCAGTACTTC.

The chain is built from TRBV10-1 and TRBJ2-1; 11 nucleotides agree with TRBD2. Germline-derived CDR1 and CDR2 are WNHNN and SYGVQD (reference sequence). V lost 4 bases and J lost 6; bases outside the gene matches: 5. The CDR3 is 15 residues long. CDR3 amino acids: CASSGLAGGLNEQFF. The CDR3 bases are TGCGCCAGCAGTGGTCTAGCGGGGGGACTCAATGAGCAGTTCTTC.

This chain uses TRBV2 with TRBJ2-7, with TRBD1 identical over 11 bases. The CDR3 length is 14 residues. The trim removed 4 bases at V and 7 bases at J, leaving 6 bases unmatched. Germline loops: CDR1 SNHLY, CDR2 FYNNEI. The CDR3 sequence is CASSGGQGAREQYF. In DNA form, the CDR3 reads TGTGCCAGCAGTGGCGGACAGGGGGCGCGAGAGCAGTACTTC.

This chain joins TRBV5-1 and TRBJ1-1, with TRBD1 matching 8 bases. Germline CDR1 is SGHRS and CDR2 is YFSETQ. V lost 4 bases, J lost 3 bases, and 5 bases stayed unmatched. CDR3 length: 14 amino acids. The CDR3 DNA follows: TGCGCCAGCAGCCGCAGGGGGCTGGACACTGAAGCTTTCTTT. This sequence encodes CASSRRGLDTEAFF.

The rearrangement uses TRBV5-1 and TRBJ1-5; D not resolved. V dropped 0 bases and J dropped 2 bases, with 12 bases sitting between them. The length of the CDR3 is 16 residues. Germline V lookup: CDR1 SGHRS, CDR2 YFSETQ. CDR3 loop: CASSLGGNKGNQPQHF. The CDR3 DNA follows: TGCGCCAGCAGCTTGGGCGGTAATAAGGGCAATCAGCCCCAGCATTTT.

This rearrangement joins TRBV7-9 to TRBJ1-1, with D perhaps TRBD1 (6 bases). V shed 1 base and J shed 1 base, with 13 bases lying between them. The CDR3 length is 16 residues. Germline CDR1 and CDR2: SEHNR and FQNEAQ (reference sequence). In DNA form, the CDR3 reads TGTGCCAGCAGCTTAGGCGGGGGCAAGGCGAACACTGAAGCTTTCTTT. Translating it yields CASSLGGGKANTEAFF.

This chain connects TRBV5-1 to TRBJ2-5; D possibly corresponds to TRBD1 (5 bases). This CDR3 is 13 amino acids long. Germline V gene data show CDR1 as SGHRS and CDR2 as YFSETQ. Trimming took off 4 bases at V and 4 bases at J, with 11 bases between the two ends. CDR3 DNA: TGCGCCAGCAGCCCGCAGGGTCGAGAGACCCAGTACTTC. Its translation is CASSPQGRETQYF.

This clone was observed a few times. The genes are TRBV6-5 and TRBJ2-3, with D perhaps matching TRBD1 (5 bases). V shed 8 bases and J shed 3 bases, with 15 bases lying between them. Germline lookup yields CDR1 MNHEY and CDR2 SVGAGI. CDR3 length: 14 residues. The CDR3, as DNA: TGTGCCAGCGGTCAGGGCCTTAAGACAGATACGCAGTATTTT. Translation: CASGQGLKTDTQYF.

CDR3 nucleotide sequence: TGTGCCAGCAGCCCCTCACCGGGACTATACAATGAGCAGTTCTTC. Encoded protein: CASSPSPGLYNEQFF. This chain connects TRBV6-5 to TRBJ2-1, with 7 bases fitting TRBD2. The ends lost 6 bases at V and 4 bases at J; junction bases unmatched: 9. There are 15 residues in the CDR3. From germline, CDR1 is MNHEY and CDR2 SVGAGI.

This rearrangement joins TRBV6-2 or TRBV6-3 to TRBJ1-1; 12 bases map to TRBD1. Trimming took 6 bases from V and 3 from J; bases not matched to a gene: 8. The CDR3 spans 16 residues. Germline lookup yields CDR1 MNHEY and CDR2 SVGEGT. CDR3 nucleotide sequence: TGTGCCAGCAGCGGGACAGGGGGCGCGAGGCACACTGAAGCTTTCTTT. Translated: CASSGTGGARHTEAFF.

The chain employs TRBV2 and TRBJ2-7, with D maybe TRBD2 (7 bases). The CDR3 length is 13 residues. Germline V CDR1 and CDR2: SNHLY, FYNNEI. Trimming removed 7 bases from V and 2 bases from J, with 12 bases in between. The CDR3 DNA reads as TGTGCCAGCAAGGGGGGGAGGGCCTACGAGCAGTACTTC. Its translation: CASKGGRAYEQYF.

The chain combines TRBV7-2 with TRBJ2-3; TRBD2 aligns across 7 bases. J was trimmed by 2 bases and V by 5 bases; bases with no gene match: 19. The CDR3 is made up of 19 amino acids. CDR1 and CDR2 from the germline V gene are SGHTA and FQGNSA. DNA for the CDR3: TGTGCCAGCAGCCCTAGGGGCGGGAGATCCTCCCAACCCACAGATACGCAGTATTTT. As protein: CASSPRGGRSSQPTDTQYF.

The rearrangement uses TRBV5-1 and TRBJ2-1; 8 nucleotides match TRBD2. CDR1 and CDR2 from the germline V gene are SGHRS and YFSETQ. This CDR3 spans 14 amino acids. The junction had 3 bases not matched to a gene; V was cut back by 3 bases and J by 4 bases. CDR3 residues: CASSSVAGYNEQFF. The CDR3 coding sequence is TGCGCCAGCAGCTCAGTAGCGGGATACAATGAGCAGTTCTTC.

V usage is TRBV27 and J usage is TRBJ1-1; D might be TRBD1 (5 bases). V shed 3 bases and J shed 4 bases, with 12 bases lying between them. This CDR3 has 14 amino acids. Germline values: CDR1 MNHEY, CDR2 SMNVEV (reference sequence). CDR3 in amino acids: CASSFQGEATEAFF. The CDR3 nucleotides read TGTGCCAGCAGTTTTCAGGGTGAGGCCACTGAAGCTTTCTTT.

This clone has more than one count but fewer than ten. J is TRBJ2-1 and V is TRBV27; 14 bases align to TRBD2. The CDR3 consists of 21 residues. With V trimmed by 3 bases and J by 7 bases, 20 bases remained unmatched. Germline V gene sequence: CDR1 MNHEY, CDR2 SMNVEV (reference sequence). In DNA form, the CDR3 reads TGTGCCAGCAGTTTCAAGGGGCCGCAGGGAGGACTAGCGGGAGGTCCGAATGAGCAGTTCTTC. It encodes CASSFKGPQGGLAGGPNEQFF.

This chain joins TRBV7-9 and TRBJ1-1; no clear D. The CDR3 consists of 13 residues. Deletions cut 4 bases from V and 8 bases from J, with 14 bases between. CDR1 and CDR2 (germline): SEHNR, FQNEAQ (reference sequence). CDR3 nucleotides: TGTGCCAGCAGCTCTAGCCTCCGGGAGGAAGCTTTCTTT. It encodes CASSSSLREEAFF.

Regarding this clone: Other DNA variants within this sample encode the same CDR3. This chain links TRBV18 with TRBJ1-5; TRBD1 matches at 9 bases. The CDR3 consists of 16 residues. The junction had 4 bases not matched to a gene; V was cut back by 3 bases and J by 1 base. Germline-derived CDR1 and CDR2 are KGHSH and LQKENI. The CDR3 nucleotides read TGTGCCAGCTCACCTCAGGGACAGGGAAGCAATCAGCCCCAGCATTTT. It translates to CASSPQGQGSNQPQHF.

This clone came up a few times. The rearrangement joins TRBV28 to TRBJ1-1; the D is unclear. V dropped 3 bases and J dropped 0 bases, with 8 bases sitting between them. The CDR3 contains 14 residues. Germline values: CDR1 MDHEN, CDR2 SYDVKM. The CDR3 DNA sequence: TGTGCCAGCAGTTTGGCCAGGATGAACACTGAAGCTTTCTTT. Protein: CASSLARMNTEAFF. The full variable domain, completed using reference TRBV28 and TRBJ1-1, is DVKVTQSSRYLVKRTGEKVFLECVQDMDHENMFWYRQDPGLGLRLIYFSYDVKMKEKGDIPEGYSVSREKKERFSLILESASTNQTSMYLCASSLARMNTEAFFGQGTRLTVV.

This clone was seen a few times. The chain carries TRBV5-5 and TRBJ2-1; 10 bases are a match to TRBD2. Germline V gene sequence: CDR1 SGHKS, CDR2 YYEKEE (reference sequence). The CDR3 runs to 17 residues. J was trimmed by 7 bases and V by 3 bases; bases with no gene match: 13. Here the CDR3 reads CASSSQRAGGLKNEQFF. The CDR3 DNA sequence: TGTGCCAGCAGCTCCCAGAGAGCGGGAGGGCTTAAGAATGAGCAGTTCTTC.

This chain joins TRBV19 and TRBJ2-1; D uncertain. This CDR3 is 14 amino acids long. V was trimmed by 1 base and J by 3 bases, leaving 7 bases between them. Germline CDR1 and CDR2: LNHDA and SQIVND (reference sequence). The CDR3, as DNA: TGTGCCAGTAGTATAGGGGCCAGCTACAATGAGCAGTTCTTC. It codes for CASSIGASYNEQFF.

This chain links TRBV6-5 with TRBJ1-6; D call uncertain. Germline values: CDR1 MNHEY, CDR2 SVGAGI. The CDR3 sequence is 13 residues long. Trimming took off 5 bases at V and 10 bases at J, with 12 bases between the two ends. The CDR3 DNA is TGTGCCAGCAGTAGGTTTCGGGAATCACCCCTCCACTTT. The encoded protein is CASSRFRESPLHF.

This clone has a handful of counts. This chain joins TRBV7-2 and TRBJ1-2; D possibly corresponds to TRBD1 (6 bases). Per germline, CDR1 SGHTA and CDR2 FQGNSA. The CDR3 totals 14 residues. V lost 4 bases to trimming and J lost 4 bases, with 13 bases between them. The DNA for the CDR3 is TGTGCCAGCAGCTCCCGCAGGACAGTCTATGGCTACACCTTC. It specifies CASSSRRTVYGYTF.

This clone appeared a few times. The chain is built from TRBV7-9 and TRBJ2-3; TRBD2 agrees at 14 bases. The CDR3 is 16 residues long. The junction had 1 base not matched to a gene; V was cut back by 0 bases and J by 5 bases. From germline, CDR1 is SEHNR and CDR2 FQNEAQ (reference sequence). The CDR3, as DNA: TGTGCCAGCAGCTTAGCTGGACTAGCGGGAGGAGATACGCAGTATTTT. Encoded protein: CASSLAGLAGGDTQYF.

This chain uses TRBV10-3 with TRBJ1-1; no clear D. Germline V CDR1 and CDR2: ENHRY, SYGVKD. V shed 3 bases and J shed 4 bases, with 9 bases lying between them. The length of the CDR3 is 13 residues. Here the CDR3 DNA reads TGTGCCATCAGTGAACCGGGAGGCACTGAAGCTTTCTTT. This codes for CAISEPGGTEAFF.

V is TRBV5-4 and J is TRBJ2-1; tentative D call: TRBD2 (5 bases). The CDR3 loop spans 15 amino acids. Per germline, CDR1 SGHNT and CDR2 YYREEE (reference sequence). Trimming left V 4 bases short and J 4 bases short, with 15 bases between. This CDR3 reads CASSPDSTSYNEQFF. As DNA, the CDR3 is TGTGCCAGCAGCCCGGACTCTACCTCTTACAATGAGCAGTTCTTC. The variable domain in full, with the rest retrieved from reference TRBV5-4 and TRBJ2-1, is ETGVTQSPTHLIKTRGQQVTLRCSSQSGHNTVSWYQQALGQGPQFIFQYYREEENGRGNFPPRFSGLQFPNYSSELNVNALELDDSALYLCASSPDSTSYNEQFFGPGTRLTVL.

The V gene is TRBV7-3, the J gene TRBJ2-1; a weak D match, TRBD1 (6 bases). CDR1 is SGHTA, CDR2 FQGTGA, per germline. The CDR3 spans 11 residues. V lost 4 bases and J 10 bases, leaving 8 bases between the germline ends. CDR3 sequence: CASSSQGEQFF. The CDR3 nucleotides are TGTGCCAGCAGCTCCCAGGGGGAGCAGTTCTTC.